This T cell receptor (beta chain) was identified in a study of early stage breast cancer tumors. Study-level information: Samples were sequenced at about 9.7-fold average coverage.

About this clone itself: Its specificity is unknown.

The CDR3 has 12 amino acids. Trimming removed 4 bases from V and 3 bases from J, with 5 bases in between. The germline V gene encodes CDR1 SGHAT and CDR2 FQNNGV. The assay was immunoSEQ multiplex PCR, and TCRdb's table has in-frame clones only and misses some. The sample lists approximately 54,000 clones, around 80% seen once, with under 4.5% in the top ten. Study-wide points: Chain pairing and CD4, CD8 or FOXP3 expression were not captured.

This clonotype was obtained from a person aged 35-50 years with breast cancer. The sample taken for sequencing was blood. This chain uses TRBV11-2 with TRBJ2-3; D is uncertain. The CDR3 is CASSSFTDTQYF. The CDR3, as DNA: TGTGCCAGCAGCTCTTTTACAGATACGCAGTATTTT.